This entry concerns a single TCR beta chain. Only in-frame clones appear in the TCRdb table, and some are missing; sequencing was by immunoSEQ multiplex PCR. Of some 71,000 clones in the sample, around 90% were seen once. This sample was included in a study of T cell changes during pregnancy in multiple sclerosis. Germline trimming cut 7 bases from V and 8 bases from J; bases unmatched to any gene: 4. The CDR3 is made up of 12 amino acids. The germline V gene has CDR1 MDHEN and CDR2 SYDVKM. V gene TRBV28 combines with J gene TRBJ1-3; the match to TRBD1 covers 8 bases. The source of this sequence is a female donor with multiple sclerosis, enrolled in a pregnancy study. This material consisted of peripheral blood, taken after pregnancy. The CDR3 coding sequence is TGTGCCAGCAACGACAGGGGACACACCATATATTTT. It encodes CASNDRGHTIYF.